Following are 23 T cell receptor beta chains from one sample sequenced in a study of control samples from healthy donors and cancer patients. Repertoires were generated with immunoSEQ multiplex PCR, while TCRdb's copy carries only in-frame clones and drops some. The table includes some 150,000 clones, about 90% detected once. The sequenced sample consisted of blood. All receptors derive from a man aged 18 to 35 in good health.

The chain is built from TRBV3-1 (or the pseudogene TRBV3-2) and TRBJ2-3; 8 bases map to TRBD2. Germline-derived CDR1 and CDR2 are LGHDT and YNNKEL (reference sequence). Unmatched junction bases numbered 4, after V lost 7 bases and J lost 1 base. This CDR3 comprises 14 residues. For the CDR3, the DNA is TGTGCCAGCACTCAGACTAGCGGCACAGATACGCAGTATTTT. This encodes CASTQTSGTDTQYF.

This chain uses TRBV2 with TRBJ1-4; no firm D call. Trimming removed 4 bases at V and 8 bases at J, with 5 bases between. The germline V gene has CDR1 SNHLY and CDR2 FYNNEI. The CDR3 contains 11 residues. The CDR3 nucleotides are TGTGCCAGCAGTGCGAGGGAAAAACTGTTTTTT. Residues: CASSAREKLFF.

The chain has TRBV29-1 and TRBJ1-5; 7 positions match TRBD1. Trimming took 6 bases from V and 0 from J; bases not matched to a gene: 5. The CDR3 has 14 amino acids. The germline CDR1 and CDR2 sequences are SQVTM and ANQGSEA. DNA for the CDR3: TGCAGCGTCCTAGGGACAGATAGCAATCAGCCCCAGCATTTT. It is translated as CSVLGTDSNQPQHF. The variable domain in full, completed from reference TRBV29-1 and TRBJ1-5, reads SAVISQKPSRDICQRGTSLTIQCQVDSQVTMMFWYRQQPGQSLTLIATANQGSEATYESGFVIDKFPISRPNLTFSTLTVSNMSPEDSSIYLCSVLGTDSNQPQHFGDGTRLSIL.

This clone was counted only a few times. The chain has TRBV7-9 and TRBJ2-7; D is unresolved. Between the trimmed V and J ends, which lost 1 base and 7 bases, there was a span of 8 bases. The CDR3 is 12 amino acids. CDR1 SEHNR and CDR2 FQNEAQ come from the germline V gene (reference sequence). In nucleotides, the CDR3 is TGTGCCAGCAGCTTAGAGTCCACAGAGCAGTACTTC. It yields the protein CASSLESTEQYF. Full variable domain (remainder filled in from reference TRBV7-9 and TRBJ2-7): DTGVSQNPRHKITKRGQNVTFRCDPISEHNRLYWYRQTLGQGPEFLTYFQNEAQLEKSRLLSDRFSAERPKGSFSTLEIQRTEQGDSAMYLCASSLESTEQYFGPGTRLTVT.

CDR3: CSVEAGPGRKGNQPQHF. CDR3 sequence (DNA): TGCAGCGTTGAAGCGGGGCCAGGGCGGAAGGGCAATCAGCCCCAGCATTTT. This sequence joins TRBV29-1 and TRBJ1-5; the D gene is possibly TRBD1 (5 bases). Germline CDR1 and CDR2: SQVTM and ANQGSEA. The CDR3 has 17 residues. V was trimmed by 1 base and J by 2 bases, leaving 18 bases between them. The entire variable domain, with the rest obtained from reference TRBV29-1 and TRBJ1-5, is as follows: SAVISQKPSRDICQRGTSLTIQCQVDSQVTMMFWYRQQPGQSLTLIATANQGSEATYESGFVIDKFPISRPNLTFSTLTVSNMSPEDSSIYLCSVEAGPGRKGNQPQHFGDGTRLSIL.

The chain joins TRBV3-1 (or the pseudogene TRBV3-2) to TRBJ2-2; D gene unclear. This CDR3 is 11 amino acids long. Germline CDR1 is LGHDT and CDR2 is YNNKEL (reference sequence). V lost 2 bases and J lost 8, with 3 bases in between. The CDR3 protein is CASSQIGELFF. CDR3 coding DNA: TGTGCCAGCAGCCAAATAGGGGAGCTGTTTTTT.

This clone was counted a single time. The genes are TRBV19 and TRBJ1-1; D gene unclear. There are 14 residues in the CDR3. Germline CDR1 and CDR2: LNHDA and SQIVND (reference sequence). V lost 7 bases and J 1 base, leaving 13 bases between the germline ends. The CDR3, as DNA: TGTGCCAGTACTGGGAGGAACCAGAACACTGAAGCTTTCTTT. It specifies CASTGRNQNTEAFF.

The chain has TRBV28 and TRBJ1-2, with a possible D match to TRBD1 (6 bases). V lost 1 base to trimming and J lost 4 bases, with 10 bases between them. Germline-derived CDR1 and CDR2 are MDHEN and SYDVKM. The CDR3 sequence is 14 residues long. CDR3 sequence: CASSLSGTSYGYTF. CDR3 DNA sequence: TGTGCCAGCAGTTTATCTGGGACATCCTATGGCTACACCTTC.

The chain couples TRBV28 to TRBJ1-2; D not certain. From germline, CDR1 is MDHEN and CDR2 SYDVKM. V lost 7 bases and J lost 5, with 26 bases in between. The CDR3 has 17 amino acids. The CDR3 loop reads CASTTPTATRQLYGYTF. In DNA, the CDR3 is TGTGCCAGCACCACCCCAACAGCTACCCGACAATTATATGGCTACACCTTC.

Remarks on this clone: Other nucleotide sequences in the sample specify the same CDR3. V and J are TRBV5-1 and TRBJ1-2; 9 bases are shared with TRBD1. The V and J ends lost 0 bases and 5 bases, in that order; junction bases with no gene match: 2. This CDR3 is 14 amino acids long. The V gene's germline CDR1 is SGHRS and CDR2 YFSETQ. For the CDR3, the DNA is TGCGCCAGCAGCTTGGAGGGACAGGGTTATGGCTACACCTTC. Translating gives CASSLEGQGYGYTF.

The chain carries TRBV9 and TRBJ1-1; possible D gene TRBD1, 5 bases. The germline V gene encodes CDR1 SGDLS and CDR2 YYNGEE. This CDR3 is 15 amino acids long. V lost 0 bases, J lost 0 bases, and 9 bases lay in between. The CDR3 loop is CASSVDGGMNTEAFF. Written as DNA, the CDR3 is TGTGCCAGCAGCGTAGACGGGGGAATGAACACTGAAGCTTTCTTT.

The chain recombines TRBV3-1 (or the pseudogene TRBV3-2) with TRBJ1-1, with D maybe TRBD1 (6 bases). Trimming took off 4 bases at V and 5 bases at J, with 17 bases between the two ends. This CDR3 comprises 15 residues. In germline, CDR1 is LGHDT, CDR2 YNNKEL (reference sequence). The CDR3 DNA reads TGTGCCAGCAGCCCAACAGGGACGGACGTGACTGAAGCTTTCTTT. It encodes CASSPTGTDVTEAFF.

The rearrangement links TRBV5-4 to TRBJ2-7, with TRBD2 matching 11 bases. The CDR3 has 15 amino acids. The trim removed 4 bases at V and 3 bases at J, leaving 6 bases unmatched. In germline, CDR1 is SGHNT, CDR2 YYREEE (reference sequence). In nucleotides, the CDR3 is TGTGCCAGCAGCGCTCTAGCGGGGGGTATCTACGAGCAGTACTTC. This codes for CASSALAGGIYEQYF.

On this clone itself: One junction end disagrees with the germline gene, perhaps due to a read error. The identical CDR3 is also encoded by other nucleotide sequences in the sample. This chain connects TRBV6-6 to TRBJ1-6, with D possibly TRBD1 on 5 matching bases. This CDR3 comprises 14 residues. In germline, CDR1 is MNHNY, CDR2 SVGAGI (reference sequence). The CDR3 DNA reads TGCGCCAGCAGTCAGGGAGTTTATAATTCACCCCTCCACTTT. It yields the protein CASSQGVYNSPLHF.

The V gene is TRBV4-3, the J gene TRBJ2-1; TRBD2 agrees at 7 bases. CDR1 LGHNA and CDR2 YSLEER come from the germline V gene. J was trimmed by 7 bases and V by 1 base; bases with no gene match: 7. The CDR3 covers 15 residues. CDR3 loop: CASSQGTSLSNEQFF. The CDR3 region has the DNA TGCGCCAGCAGCCAAGGGACTAGTCTCTCGAATGAGCAGTTCTTC.

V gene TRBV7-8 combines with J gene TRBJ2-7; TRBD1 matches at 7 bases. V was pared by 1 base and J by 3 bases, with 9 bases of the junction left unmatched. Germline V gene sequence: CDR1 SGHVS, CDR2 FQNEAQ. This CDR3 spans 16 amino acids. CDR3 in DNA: TGTGCCAGCAGCTTAGGGGGCTTCGACAGGGTCTACGAGCAGTACTTC. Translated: CASSLGGFDRVYEQYF.

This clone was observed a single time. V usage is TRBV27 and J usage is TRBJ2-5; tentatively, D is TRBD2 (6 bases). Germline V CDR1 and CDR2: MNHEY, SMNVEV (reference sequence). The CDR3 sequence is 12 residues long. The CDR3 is CASGLIQETQYF. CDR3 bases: TGTGCGAGCGGACTAATCCAAGAGACCCAGTACTTC.

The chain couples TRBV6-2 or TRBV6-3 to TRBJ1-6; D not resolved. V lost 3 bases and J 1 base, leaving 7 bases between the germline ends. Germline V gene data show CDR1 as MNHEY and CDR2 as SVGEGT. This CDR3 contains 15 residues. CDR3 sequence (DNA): TGTGCCAGCAGTTATAGGACGTCCTATAATTCACCCCTCCACTTT. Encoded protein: CASSYRTSYNSPLHF.

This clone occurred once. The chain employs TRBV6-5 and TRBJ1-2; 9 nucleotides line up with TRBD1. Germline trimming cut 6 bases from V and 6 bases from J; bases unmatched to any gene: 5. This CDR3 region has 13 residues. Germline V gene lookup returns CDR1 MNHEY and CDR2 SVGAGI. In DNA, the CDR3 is TGTGCCAGCAGCTCGGGGACAGGGCATGGCTACACCTTC. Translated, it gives CASSSGTGHGYTF.

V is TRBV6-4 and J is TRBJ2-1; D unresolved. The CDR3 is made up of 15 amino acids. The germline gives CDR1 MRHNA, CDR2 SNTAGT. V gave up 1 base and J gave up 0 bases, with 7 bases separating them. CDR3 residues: CASSDYASSYNEQFF. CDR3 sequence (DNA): TGTGCCAGCAGTGACTATGCTTCCTCCTACAATGAGCAGTTCTTC.

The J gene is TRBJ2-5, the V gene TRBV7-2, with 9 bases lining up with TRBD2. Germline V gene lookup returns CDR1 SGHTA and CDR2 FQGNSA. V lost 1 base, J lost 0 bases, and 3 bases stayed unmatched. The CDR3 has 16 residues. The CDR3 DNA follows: TGTGCCAGCAGCTTAGGGATAGCGGGGGACCAAGAGACCCAGTACTTC. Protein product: CASSLGIAGDQETQYF.

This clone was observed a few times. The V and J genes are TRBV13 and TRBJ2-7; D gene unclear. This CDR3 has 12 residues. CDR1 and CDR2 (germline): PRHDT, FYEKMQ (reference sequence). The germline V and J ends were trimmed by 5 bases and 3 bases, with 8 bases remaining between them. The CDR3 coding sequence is TGTGCCAGCAGCCTCAGGAGCTACGAGCAGTACTTC. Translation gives CASSLRSYEQYF.

In DNA form, the CDR3 reads TGTGCCAGCAGCCCATCTCCCCCCCGCCAGGCCGAGCAGTACTTC. Protein product: CASSPSPPRQAEQYF. The V gene is TRBV7-9, the J gene TRBJ2-7; D call uncertain. V lost 5 bases, J lost 6 bases, and 20 bases lay in between. CDR1 SEHNR and CDR2 FQNEAQ come from the germline V gene (reference sequence). The CDR3 has 15 amino acids.